One and the same sample provided the 26 T cell receptor beta chains below, sequenced in a study of beta chain features in type 1 diabetes (dated by TCRdb to about 2018). The library was generated by the immunoSEQ multiplex PCR assay. The High Capacity cDNA Reverse Transcription Kit was used to reverse transcribe all of the isolated RNA, meaning that expressed TCRB transcripts were what got sequenced. TCRdb took this table from immuneACCESS and kept in-frame rearrangements with V and J called. Such tables lack part of the clones; where checked against another copy, unresolved V genes explain under half of the gap, and the rest is unexplained. The sample table shows 430,000 or so clones, and roughly 11% are seen once. The ten largest clonotypes hold approximately 0.045% of the sample. The sequenced sample consisted of naive CD4+ T cells from blood. What this sample's cell subset or site label stands for: true naive CD4+ T cells. The receptors stem from a woman between 18 and 29 years old in good health.

This rearrangement joins TRBV7-9 to TRBJ2-7; D is unresolved. This CDR3 contains 13 residues. Per germline, CDR1 SEHNR and CDR2 FQNEAQ (reference sequence). The V gene lost 1 base and the J gene lost 4 bases, with 8 bases spanning the gap. The CDR3 protein is CASSLEWSYEQYF. The CDR3 nucleotides read TGTGCCAGCAGCTTAGAGTGGTCGTACGAGCAGTACTTC.

The V and J genes are TRBV7-9 and TRBJ2-5; 7 nucleotides line up with TRBD1. Germline-derived CDR1 and CDR2 are SEHNR and FQNEAQ (reference sequence). The CDR3 is 15 residues long. The J segment lost 1 base and the V segment lost 7 bases, leaving 9 bases of the junction unmatched. CDR3 amino acids: CASTDYGTAQETQYF. The CDR3 nucleotides are TGTGCCAGCACCGACTACGGGACAGCCCAAGAGACCCAGTACTTC. The whole variable domain, filled in from reference TRBV7-9 and TRBJ2-5, reads DTGVSQNPRHKITKRGQNVTFRCDPISEHNRLYWYRQTLGQGPEFLTYFQNEAQLEKSRLLSDRFSAERPKGSFSTLEIQRTEQGDSAMYLCASTDYGTAQETQYFGPGTRLLVL.

This clone was detected ten times or more. This rearrangement joins TRBV25-1 to TRBJ2-4; 8 bases are shared with TRBD1. CDR3 length: 14 residues. V lost 3 bases and J lost 11; bases outside the gene matches: 9. Germline assignment: CDR1 MGHDK and CDR2 SYGVNS. CDR3 nucleotides: TGTGCCAGCAGTGAGTTAGACAGGGGATCGGTTCAGTACTTC. It encodes CASSELDRGSVQYF.

Turning to this clone: The same CDR3 also results from other DNA sequences found in this sample. CDR3 sequence: CASSLSGREPQHF. The DNA of the CDR3 is TGCGCCAGCAGCTTGTCGGGTAGAGAGCCCCAGCATTTT. V gene TRBV5-1 combines with J gene TRBJ1-5; D gene unclear. V lost 1 base and J lost 8, with 10 bases in between. Germline-derived CDR1 and CDR2 are SGHRS and YFSETQ. This CDR3 is 13 amino acids long. Full variable domain (remainder filled in from reference TRBV5-1 and TRBJ1-5): KAGVTQTPRYLIKTRGQQVTLSCSPISGHRSVSWYQQTPGQGLQFLFEYFSETQRNKGNFPGRFSGRQFSNSRSEMNVSTLELGDSALYLCASSLSGREPQHFGDGTRLSIL.

J is TRBJ1-4 and V is TRBV5-4; tentative D call: TRBD1 (6 bases). Germline CDR1 is SGHNT and CDR2 is YYREEE (reference sequence). The V and J ends lost 4 bases and 5 bases respectively, with 18 bases between them. The CDR3 length is 16 residues. The DNA of the CDR3 is TGTGCCAGCAGCACGTGGAAGCTGGGGGCAAATGAAAAACTGTTTTTT. Translating gives CASSTWKLGANEKLFF.

This clone was recorded a few times. The CDR3 loop reads CASSLVPSYEQYV. The CDR3 DNA sequence: TGTGCCAGCAGCTTAGTCCCCAGCTACGAGCAGTACGTC. This rearrangement joins TRBV11-2 to TRBJ2-7; D uncertain. From germline, CDR1 is SGHAT and CDR2 FQNNGV. Trimming pared 1 base from V and 3 bases from J, leaving 7 bases between. The CDR3 loop spans 13 amino acids.

This clone was seen more than once but under ten times. The identical CDR3 is also encoded by other nucleotide sequences in the sample. V and J are TRBV30 and TRBJ1-5; 10 bases fit TRBD1. The CDR3 totals 13 residues. Germline CDR1 GTSNPN, CDR2 SVGIG (reference sequence). After removal of 5 bases from V and 2 bases from J, the junction contained 0 bases not matched to a gene. The CDR3 nucleotides are TGTGCCTGGGGGACAGGGGGCAATCAGCCCCAGCATTTT. This encodes CAWGTGGNQPQHF.

The chain combines TRBV27 with TRBJ1-1; 7 bases are a match to TRBD1. Unmatched junction bases numbered 14, after V lost 5 bases and J lost 8 bases. The CDR3 totals 15 residues. Germline values: CDR1 MNHEY, CDR2 SMNVEV (reference sequence). CDR3 coding DNA: TGTGCCAGCAGTCGACGATACGTGGACAGGTCGGAAGCTTTCTTT. This sequence encodes CASSRRYVDRSEAFF.

The table lists this clone with a few counts. The J gene is TRBJ2-1, the V gene TRBV7-2; D is unresolved. The germline CDR1 and CDR2 sequences are SGHTA and FQGNSA. V gave up 4 bases and J gave up 7 bases, with 5 bases separating them. This CDR3 comprises 11 residues. CDR3 amino acids: CASSSLNEQFF. The CDR3 DNA is TGTGCCAGCAGCTCTCTAAATGAGCAGTTCTTC.

The gene calls are TRBV7-2 and TRBJ1-4; D is possibly TRBD1 (5 bases). Trimming took 2 bases from V and 6 from J, leaving 13 bases between them. The germline CDR1 and CDR2 sequences are SGHTA and FQGNSA. The CDR3 consists of 15 residues. The CDR3: CASSLWTPRDEKLFF. CDR3 nucleotides: TGTGCCAGCAGCTTATGGACACCCCGGGATGAAAAACTGTTTTTT.

The V and J genes are TRBV7-2 and TRBJ2-5; 7 bases are a match to TRBD1. Trimming at V came to 1 base and at J to 1 base, leaving 6 bases not matched to a gene. The CDR3 consists of 16 residues. The germline V gene encodes CDR1 SGHTA and CDR2 FQGNSA. CDR3 in amino acids: CASSLVRDRPQETQYF. DNA for the CDR3: TGTGCCAGCAGCTTAGTGAGGGACAGACCCCAAGAGACCCAGTACTTC.

The sample holds a few counts of this clone. The chain employs TRBV30 and TRBJ1-2, with D perhaps matching TRBD1 (5 bases). CDR3 length: 19 amino acids. Germline V gene data show CDR1 as GTSNPN and CDR2 as SVGIG (reference sequence). V was cut by 2 bases and J by 3 bases, with 28 bases left in between. For the CDR3, the DNA is TGTGCCTGGAGTCGACGTTCCGCCGGGACCTACCCCCGTTACTATGGCTACACCTTC. It is translated as CAWSRRSAGTYPRYYGYTF.

This clone occurred a few times. The genes are TRBV7-2 and TRBJ2-7; D remains ambiguous. The CDR3 consists of 14 residues. Trimming took 5 bases from V and 4 from J, leaving 15 bases between them. CDR1 is SGHTA, CDR2 FQGNSA, per germline. This CDR3 reads CASSPRVDEYEQYF. In DNA, the CDR3 is TGTGCCAGCAGCCCCCGGGTCGACGAGTACGAGCAGTACTTC. Combining the CDR3 with reference TRBV7-2 and TRBJ2-7 gives the whole variable domain GAGVSQSPSNKVTEKGKDVELRCDPISGHTALYWYRQSLGQGLEFLIYFQGNSAPDKSGLPSDRFSAERTGGSVSTLTIQRTQQEDSAVYLCASSPRVDEYEQYFGPGTRLTVT.

Only a few counts were recorded for this clone. One end of the junction fails to match germline, which may point to a read error. Other DNA sequences in this specimen translate into the identical CDR3. This chain uses TRBV14 with TRBJ2-7, with 7 bases lining up with TRBD2. Germline V lookup: CDR1 SGHDN, CDR2 FVKESK. This CDR3 spans 12 amino acids. In DNA, the CDR3 is TGTGCCAGCAGGCGGGCCGGGGGGTTTTGGAACTTC. This sequence encodes CASRRAGGFWNF.

The V and J genes are TRBV30 and TRBJ2-5, with D hard to call. The J call is doubtful: the DNA matches TRBJ2-7 better. The germline gives CDR1 GTSNPN, CDR2 SVGIG (reference sequence). The CDR3 has 13 amino acids. CDR3: CAWSGPPSGEQYF. The CDR3 DNA reads TGTGCCTGGAGTGGTCCGCCTTCGGGCGAGCAGTACTTC.

This clone was detected only a few times. The chain combines TRBV9 with TRBJ2-1, with 11 positions matching TRBD2. The CDR3 spans 15 residues. Germline-derived CDR1 and CDR2 are SGDLS and YYNGEE. Trimming removed 2 bases from V and 9 bases from J; junction bases left unmatched: 7. The CDR3 DNA reads as TGTGCCAGCAGCGTCTCTAGCGGGAGGACCGGTGAGCAGTTCTTC. The encoded protein is CASSVSSGRTGEQFF.

This clone was seen only a few times. The CDR3 loop is CASSRGRNQETQYF. CDR3 DNA: TGTGCCAGCAGCAGGGGACGGAACCAAGAGACCCAGTACTTC. The chain recombines TRBV7-9 with TRBJ2-5, with D tentatively TRBD1 or TRBD2 (5 bases each). This CDR3 comprises 14 residues. V was clipped by 5 bases and J by 0 bases, with 10 bases between them. The germline gives CDR1 SEHNR, CDR2 FQNEAQ (reference sequence).

This clone was seen a few times. The J gene is TRBJ2-3, the V gene TRBV4-3, with D maybe TRBD2 (6 bases). CDR3 length: 16 amino acids. The germline gives CDR1 LGHNA, CDR2 YSLEER. Between the trimmed V and J ends, which lost 3 bases and 2 bases, there was a span of 15 bases. This chain's CDR3 is CASSQSGGTTTDTQYF. For the CDR3, the DNA is TGCGCCAGCAGCCAGAGTGGGGGGACCACCACAGATACGCAGTATTTT.

This chain connects TRBV7-9 to TRBJ1-1; D not certain. The ends were cut back, 1 base at V and 13 bases at J, with 16 bases in the middle. The germline gives CDR1 SEHNR, CDR2 FQNEAQ (reference sequence). The CDR3 spans 13 residues. The CDR3 bases are TGTGCCAGCAGCTTAGAAGCGGCGTCGAAGAGTTTCTTT. Its protein is CASSLEAASKSFF.

This clone was detected only a few times. J is TRBJ2-1 and V is TRBV9; a weak D match, TRBD2 (6 bases). Trimming stripped 0 bases from V and 0 bases from J, with 13 bases between. Germline CDR1 reads SGDLS; CDR2 reads YYNGEE. CDR3 length: 17 residues. The CDR3 DNA is TGTGCCAGCAGCGTAGGGGGCCGGGAGAGCTCCTACAATGAGCAGTTCTTC. Translation: CASSVGGRESSYNEQFF.

A few counts support this clone. The chain has TRBV18 and TRBJ1-1; TRBD1 matches 12 bases. V shed 3 bases, J shed 5 bases, and the junction held 1 base outside the gene matches. Looked up from germline, CDR1 is KGHSH and CDR2 is LQKENI. The CDR3 has 14 amino acids. The CDR3 loop reads CASSPGQGATEAFF. Written as DNA, the CDR3 is TGTGCCAGCTCACCGGGACAGGGGGCGACTGAAGCTTTCTTT. The complete variable domain, with remaining parts taken from reference TRBV18 and TRBJ1-1, reads NAGVMQNPRHLVRRRGQEARLRCSPMKGHSHVYWYRQLPEEGLKFMVYLQKENIIDESGMPKERFSAEFPKEGPSILRIQQVVRGDSAAYFCASSPGQGATEAFFGQGTRLTVV.

This clone has just a few counts. The chain carries TRBV2 and TRBJ1-2; TRBD1 is a possible D gene (6 bases). The CDR3 is made up of 13 amino acids. Trimming shortened V by 5 bases and J by 4 bases, and 11 bases separated the two germline ends. CDR1 SNHLY and CDR2 FYNNEI come from the germline V gene. The CDR3 bases are TGTGCCAGCAGTCTAGACAGGCGCTATGGCTACACCTTC. Its protein is CASSLDRRYGYTF.

The CDR3 DNA reads TGTGCCAGCAGCTTCCTCAGGACAGGGTGGAGTACCTACAATGAGCAGTTCTTC. The encoded protein is CASSFLRTGWSTYNEQFF. This chain links TRBV11-3 with TRBJ2-1; TRBD1 aligns across 8 bases. In germline, CDR1 is SGHNT, CDR2 YENEEA. The CDR3 consists of 18 residues. The V gene end was trimmed by 3 bases and the J gene end by 2 bases; junction bases not matched to a gene: 12. The full variable domain, in which reference TRBV11-3 and TRBJ2-1 provide the parts outside the CDR3, is EAGVVQSPRYKIIEKKQPVAFWCNPISGHNTLYWYLQNLGQGPELLIRYENEEAVDDSQLPKDRFSAERLKGVDSTLKIQPAELGDSAVYLCASSFLRTGWSTYNEQFFGPGTRLTVL.

There are a few counts of this clone. The V call is TRBV14, the J call TRBJ1-1; 8 nucleotides agree with TRBD1. CDR1 and CDR2 from the germline V gene are SGHDN and FVKESK. The V segment lost 0 bases and the J segment 1 base; nucleotides outside the gene matches: 4. The CDR3 spans 16 residues. The CDR3 coding sequence is TGTGCCAGCAGCCAAGACCAGGGGGCTTGGAACACTGAAGCTTTCTTT. Translation: CASSQDQGAWNTEAFF.

This clone has a handful of counts. The J gene is TRBJ2-1, the V gene TRBV11-2; D unclear. The CDR3 is made up of 15 amino acids. Germline V gives CDR1 SGHAT, CDR2 FQNNGV. The V end was cut by 4 bases, the J end by 1 base, with 11 bases between. CDR3 in DNA: TGTGCCAGCAGCTCCTTCCTAGTATCCTACAATGAGCAGTTCTTC. This sequence encodes CASSSFLVSYNEQFF.

V gene TRBV7-2 combines with J gene TRBJ2-3, with D perhaps matching TRBD1 (6 bases). V lost 1 base to trimming and J lost 6 bases, with 14 bases between them. This CDR3 has 15 amino acids. Germline V lookup: CDR1 SGHTA, CDR2 FQGNSA. In DNA, the CDR3 is TGTGCCAGCAGCTTAGTCGGAACAAGGGGGGATACGCAGTATTTT. Translating gives CASSLVGTRGDTQYF.